The 18 T cell receptor beta chains reported below all come from one sample, sequenced in a study of T cell responses to AZD1222 COVID-19 vaccine. Generated by immunoSEQ multiplex PCR, the TCRdb table keeps only in-frame clones and is missing some. The table shows 150,000 or so clones, with 80% to 90% occurring only once. This specimen was peripheral blood, taken on day 0 of AZD1222 vaccination. The receptors come from an adult in good health.

V usage is TRBV5-1 and J usage is TRBJ1-2; no clear D gene. The CDR3 covers 13 residues. V dropped 4 bases and J dropped 3 bases, with 10 bases sitting between them. Per germline, CDR1 SGHRS and CDR2 YFSETQ. The chain's CDR3 is CASSVREDYGYTF. CDR3 DNA sequence: TGCGCCAGCAGCGTCCGGGAGGACTATGGCTACACCTTC.

V usage is TRBV3-1 (or the pseudogene TRBV3-2) and J usage is TRBJ1-1, with D possibly matching TRBD1 (6 bases). The CDR3 totals 14 residues. Germline values: CDR1 LGHDT, CDR2 YNNKEL (reference sequence). Trimming cost V 2 bases and J 4 bases, with 11 bases left between them. The CDR3 sequence is CASSQRKGGTEAFF. CDR3 coding DNA: TGTGCCAGCAGCCAAAGGAAGGGGGGCACTGAAGCTTTCTTT.

V usage is TRBV7-2 and J usage is TRBJ2-5; 7 positions match TRBD2. CDR3 length: 17 amino acids. Germline CDR1 is SGHTA and CDR2 is FQGNSA. The V gene end was trimmed by 5 bases and the J gene end by 5 bases; junction bases not matched to a gene: 17. Here the CDR3 DNA reads TGTGCCAGCAGCCCAAACATCGGTGCGGGGGTGGCGGAGACCCAGTACTTC. Translating it yields CASSPNIGAGVAETQYF.

CDR3 sequence (DNA): TGTGCCAGCAGCGTAGGGAAGGGCTTGACCATAGGAGAGACCCAGTACTTC. This encodes CASSVGKGLTIGETQYF. J is TRBJ2-5 and V is TRBV9; D remains unclear. The CDR3 extends over 17 amino acids. The ends were cut back, 0 bases at V and 4 bases at J, with 19 bases in the middle. Germline assignment: CDR1 SGDLS and CDR2 YYNGEE. The full variable domain, completed using reference TRBV9 and TRBJ2-5, is DSGVTQTPKHLITATGQRVTLRCSPRSGDLSVYWYQQSLDQGLQFLIQYYNGEERAKGNILERFSAQQFPDLHSELNLSSLELGDSALYFCASSVGKGLTIGETQYFGPGTRLLVL.

This chain joins TRBV5-6 and TRBJ2-5; 10 bases line up with TRBD2. V lost 3 bases, J lost 5 bases, and 7 bases stayed unmatched. The CDR3 has 15 residues. In germline, CDR1 is SGHDT, CDR2 YYEEEE. CDR3: CASSSSGGAGETQYF. In nucleotides, the CDR3 is TGTGCCAGCAGCTCGAGCGGGGGGGCCGGCGAGACCCAGTACTTC.

The V gene is TRBV4-3, the J gene TRBJ1-5; TRBD1 might be the D (6 bases). The germline V and J ends were trimmed by 6 bases and 3 bases, with 12 bases remaining between them. CDR1 is LGHNA and CDR2 is YSLEER in the germline V gene. The CDR3 length is 14 residues. CDR3 loop: CASSRDTTNQPQHF. The CDR3, as DNA: TGCGCCAGCAGTCGGGACACAACCAATCAGCCCCAGCATTTT.

The J gene is TRBJ2-3, the V gene TRBV10-3; D might be TRBD1 or TRBD2, each matching 6 bases. From germline, CDR1 is ENHRY and CDR2 SYGVKD. V was shortened by 1 base and J by 1 base, with 12 bases between the two germline ends. The CDR3 is 16 residues long. The DNA of the CDR3 is TGTGCCATCAGTGAGTTTGGGGGGCCTGGCACAGATACGCAGTATTTT. Amino acid sequence: CAISEFGGPGTDTQYF.

This rearrangement joins TRBV28 to TRBJ1-5; D is ambiguous. Germline V CDR1 and CDR2: MDHEN, SYDVKM. V was trimmed by 1 base and J by 5 bases, leaving 9 bases between them. CDR3 length: 14 amino acids. The CDR3 here is CASSLSGGDQPQHF. CDR3 bases: TGTGCCAGCAGTTTATCGGGTGGGGATCAGCCCCAGCATTTT.

J is TRBJ2-4 and V is TRBV13, with no clear D. CDR3 length: 20 residues. V gave up 2 bases and J gave up 1 base, with 24 bases separating them. CDR1 PRHDT and CDR2 FYEKMQ come from the germline V gene (reference sequence). The CDR3 region has the DNA TGTGCCAGCAGCTTATTAGGTTGGAGCTCTAACAGCCTTGCCAAAAACATTCAGTACTTC. It is translated as CASSLLGWSSNSLAKNIQYF.

J is TRBJ2-7 and V is TRBV24-1, with 8 bases lining up with TRBD1. Germline loops: CDR1 KGHDR, CDR2 SFDVKD. This CDR3 has 14 residues. J was trimmed by 2 bases and V by 7 bases; bases with no gene match: 6. CDR3 sequence: CATSGTGSPYEQYF. The CDR3 region has the DNA TGTGCCACCAGCGGGACAGGCTCCCCCTACGAGCAGTACTTC.

The genes are TRBV6-2 or TRBV6-3 and TRBJ1-4; a possible D gene is TRBD1 (5 bases). This CDR3 has 13 amino acids. Trimming pared 2 bases from V and 7 bases from J, leaving 8 bases between. The V gene's germline CDR1 is MNHEY and CDR2 SVGEGT. In nucleotides, the CDR3 is TGTGCCAGCAGTTACCACGACAGTGAAAAACTGTTTTTT. Translation: CASSYHDSEKLFF.

V usage is TRBV27 and J usage is TRBJ1-1, with D possibly TRBD1 on 6 matching bases. V shed 0 bases and J shed 4 bases, with 12 bases lying between them. CDR1 and CDR2 (germline): MNHEY, SMNVEV (reference sequence). This CDR3 region has 15 residues. CDR3 nucleotide sequence: TGTGCCAGCAGTTTATCGGGCACAGGGTTCACTGAAGCTTTCTTT. Its protein product is CASSLSGTGFTEAFF.

The V gene is TRBV25-1, the J gene TRBJ2-7; 10 bases map to TRBD1. This CDR3 has 15 residues. Looked up from germline, CDR1 is MGHDK and CDR2 is SYGVNS. V dropped 7 bases and J dropped 5; count of bases not matched to a gene: 11. The CDR3 reads CASTYTSGTGDEQYF. The CDR3 bases are TGTGCCAGCACCTATACCTCCGGGACAGGGGACGAGCAGTACTTC.

This chain's CDR3 is CSVLVMNTEAFF. CDR3 in DNA: TGCAGCGTCCTCGTAATGAACACTGAAGCTTTCTTT. The chain combines TRBV29-1 with TRBJ1-1; no clear D. Germline V gene data show CDR1 as SQVTM and CDR2 as ANQGSEA. The CDR3 extends over 12 amino acids. Between the trimmed V and J ends, which lost 6 bases and 0 bases, there was a span of 8 bases.

CDR3 nucleotide sequence: TGTGCCAGATCTCGAGGGTTGAGAGAAAGCTACACCTTC. Protein: CARSRGLRESYTF. This chain connects TRBV5-3 to TRBJ1-2; D remains ambiguous. TRBV5-3 is an ORF; its function is uncertain. V gave up 7 bases and J gave up 9 bases, with 19 bases separating them. The CDR3 sequence is 13 residues long.

The chain carries TRBV5-1 and TRBJ2-5; a weak D match, TRBD2 (6 bases). The CDR3 is 15 residues long. Per germline, CDR1 SGHRS and CDR2 YFSETQ. V dropped 0 bases and J dropped 1 base, with 10 bases sitting between them. CDR3 sequence (DNA): TGCGCCAGCAGCTTGGAGGGTAGCGGCCAAGAGACCCAGTACTTC. Translating it yields CASSLEGSGQETQYF.

The CDR3 spells CSARPGTANTF. CDR3 nucleotide sequence: TGCAGTGCTAGACCGGGGACAGCGAACACCTTC. V is TRBV20-1 and J is TRBJ1-2; TRBD1 matches 7 bases. Trimming at V came to 2 bases and at J to 12 bases, leaving 6 bases not matched to a gene. Looked up from germline, CDR1 is DFQATT and CDR2 is SNEGSKA (reference sequence). This CDR3 has 11 amino acids.

The genes are TRBV4-3 and TRBJ1-3; D possibly corresponds to TRBD1 (5 bases). The CDR3 sequence is 16 residues long. CDR1 is LGHNA, CDR2 YSLEER, per germline. Trimming removed 5 bases at V and 3 bases at J, with 17 bases between. The CDR3 sequence is CASSAAGASFGNTIYF. The CDR3, as DNA: TGCGCCAGCAGCGCGGCCGGGGCGAGTTTTGGAAACACCATATATTTT.